The clone carrying this T cell receptor beta chain has more than one count but fewer than ten. As yet, its antigen is unknown. The data were obtained in a study of shared clonotypes between healthy human individuals. Study-wide points: The donor pool, a small one, limited the genetic and exposure-history diversity represented.

CD45RO-negative, CCR7-positively selected cells formed the naive CD8 fraction, excluding terminally differentiated effector memory CD45RA+ cells. Sorted-subset replicate PCRs used 150 to 200 ng of genomic DNA. This amount corresponded to about 30,000 T cell genomes. Data came from immunoSEQ multiplex PCR; TCRdb stores just in-frame clones and leaves some out. The data hold more than 2 million clones, with just under 95% observed a single time. The V gene lost 4 bases and the J gene lost 8 bases, with 15 bases spanning the gap. This CDR3 contains 13 residues. Per the germline V gene, CDR1 is KGHSH and CDR2 is LQKENI.

Sequencing input: naive CD8+ T cells sorted from blood. The V gene is TRBV18, the J gene TRBJ2-7; either TRBD1 or TRBD2 may supply D (5 bases each). The receptor comes from a young man in good health. CDR3 residues: CASSRGTPGQQYF. CDR3 nucleotide sequence: TGTGCCAGCTCACGTGGGACGCCAGGTCAGCAGTACTTC.